The 8 T cell receptor beta chains given below trace back to one sample, sequenced in a study of control samples from healthy donors and cancer patients. Sequenced by immunoSEQ multiplex PCR; TCRdb stores in-frame clones only, minus some. The sample carries some 120,000 clones, roughly 90% recorded once. The sample consisted of blood. Receptors were obtained from a man aged 18 to 30 in good health.

CDR3 in amino acids: CASSLASGTGAYYGYTF. In DNA form, the CDR3 reads TGCGCCAGCAGCTTGGCCTCCGGGACAGGGGCGTATTATGGCTACACCTTC. The V call is TRBV5-1, the J call TRBJ1-2; 10 nucleotides line up with TRBD1. Germline-derived CDR1 and CDR2 are SGHRS and YFSETQ. This CDR3 is built from 17 residues. With 0 bases clipped from V and 5 bases from J, the junction kept 10 bases outside the gene matches.

The rearrangement links TRBV15 to TRBJ1-6; weak D call: TRBD1 (5 bases). The V gene's germline CDR1 is LNHNV and CDR2 YYDKDF (reference sequence). Trimming took 1 base from V and 5 from J, leaving 9 bases between them. The CDR3 covers 15 residues. The CDR3 here is CATSRGSGDNSPLHF. The CDR3 nucleotides are TGTGCCACCAGCAGAGGTTCGGGGGATAATTCACCCCTCCACTTT. Looking up the rest from reference TRBV15 and TRBJ1-6 gives the full variable domain: DAMVIQNPRYQVTQFGKPVTLSCSQTLNHNVMYWYQQKSSQAPKLLFHYYDKDFNNEADTPDNFQSRRPNTSFCFLDIRSPGLGDTAMYLCATSRGSGDNSPLHFGNGTRLTVT.

The V call is TRBV18, the J call TRBJ2-2, with 7 positions matching TRBD1. With V trimmed by 3 bases and J by 1 base, 2 bases remained unmatched. There are 15 residues in the CDR3. The V gene's germline CDR1 is KGHSH and CDR2 LQKENI. CDR3 amino acids: CASSPGTENTGELFF. The CDR3 coding sequence is TGTGCCAGCTCACCCGGGACAGAGAACACCGGGGAGCTGTTTTTT.

The chain combines TRBV29-1 with TRBJ2-1; 7 bases are shared with TRBD1. Germline assignment: CDR1 SQVTM and CDR2 ANQGSEA. J was trimmed by 0 bases and V by 8 bases; bases with no gene match: 10. CDR3 length: 15 amino acids. The CDR3 bases are TGCAGCTTCATAACCAGGGGGAGCTCCTACAATGAGCAGTTCTTC. This translates into CSFITRGSSYNEQFF.

The rearrangement joins TRBV11-1 to TRBJ2-4, with 7 bases aligning to TRBD2. In germline, CDR1 is SGHAT, CDR2 FQDESV (reference sequence). This CDR3 has 15 residues. The ends lost 5 bases at V and 0 bases at J; junction bases unmatched: 4. CDR3 DNA: TGTGCCAGCAGCCCTAGCGGTGTAGCCAAAAACATTCAGTACTTC. The encoded protein is CASSPSGVAKNIQYF.

The chain carries TRBV19 and TRBJ1-5; unclear D gene. CDR3 length: 13 amino acids. V lost 3 bases and J 4 bases, leaving 7 bases between the germline ends. Per germline, CDR1 LNHDA and CDR2 SQIVND (reference sequence). The CDR3 is CASSINGNQPQHF. Here the CDR3 DNA reads TGTGCCAGTAGTATCAACGGGAATCAGCCCCAGCATTTT.

The chain recombines TRBV28 with TRBJ2-7, with 10 nucleotides matching TRBD1. The ends lost 2 bases at V and 7 bases at J; junction bases unmatched: 11. This CDR3 comprises 16 residues. Germline CDR1 MDHEN, CDR2 SYDVKM. The CDR3 region has the DNA TGTGCCAGCAGTTTAGGGACAGGGGTTTGGGCGCGGGAGCAGTACGTC. As protein: CASSLGTGVWAREQYV.

The chain joins TRBV28 to TRBJ1-4; the D is unclear. Between the trimmed V and J ends, which lost 5 bases and 2 bases, there was a span of 12 bases. The CDR3 extends over 15 amino acids. Germline lookup yields CDR1 MDHEN and CDR2 SYDVKM. CDR3 residues: CASSPRMTTNEKLFF. CDR3 DNA sequence: TGTGCCAGCAGTCCCCGGATGACGACTAATGAAAAACTGTTTTTT.